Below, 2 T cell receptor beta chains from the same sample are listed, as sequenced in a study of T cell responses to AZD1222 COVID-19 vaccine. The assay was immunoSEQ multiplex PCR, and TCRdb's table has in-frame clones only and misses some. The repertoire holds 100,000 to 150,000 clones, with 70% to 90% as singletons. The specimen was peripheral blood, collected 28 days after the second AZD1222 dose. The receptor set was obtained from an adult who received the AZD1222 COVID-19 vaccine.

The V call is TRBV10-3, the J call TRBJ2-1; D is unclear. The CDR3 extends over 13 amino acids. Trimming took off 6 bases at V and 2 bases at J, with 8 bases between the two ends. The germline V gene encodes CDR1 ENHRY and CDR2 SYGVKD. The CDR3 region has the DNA TGTGCCATCAGCCTCGGGCCCTACAATGAGCAGTTCTTC. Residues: CAISLGPYNEQFF.

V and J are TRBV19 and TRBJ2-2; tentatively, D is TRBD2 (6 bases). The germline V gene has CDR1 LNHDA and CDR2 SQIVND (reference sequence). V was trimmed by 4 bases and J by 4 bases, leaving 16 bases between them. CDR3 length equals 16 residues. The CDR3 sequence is CASSSQRVRTTGELFF. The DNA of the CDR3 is TGTGCCAGTAGTAGTCAGCGGGTAAGAACCACCGGGGAGCTGTTTTTT. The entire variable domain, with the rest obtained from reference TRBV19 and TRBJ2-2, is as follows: DGGITQSPKYLFRKEGQNVTLSCEQNLNHDAMYWYRQDPGQGLRLIYYSQIVNDFQKGDIAEGYSVSREKKESFPLTVTSAQKNPTAFYLCASSSQRVRTTGELFFGEGSRLTVL.